A selection of T cell receptor beta chains follows, all from one sample in a study of shared clonotypes between healthy human individuals. Generated by immunoSEQ multiplex PCR, the TCRdb table keeps only in-frame clones and is missing some. The sample consists of approximately 480,000 clones, about 75% of them appearing once. The sequenced sample consisted of PBMCs. These receptors came from a woman in her thirties or forties in good health. Some clones in this sample may be carry-over from other donors' samples. Both conserved end residues are trimmed from each CDR3. The D gene is left open where the match is weak.

D | J | V | CDR3
- | TRBJ1-2 | TRBV6-1 | ASIVANYGYT
- | TRBJ2-3 | TRBV9 | ASSVMYTDTQY
- | TRBJ1-3 | TRBV18 | ASSPEDPGNTIY
TRBD2 | TRBJ2-2 | TRBV10-2 | ASFGLAGVTGELF
TRBD1 | TRBJ1-1 | TRBV4-1 | ASSQAPDRDTEAF
- | TRBJ1-1 | TRBV27 | ASLPWGYGRDDTEAF
TRBD1 | TRBJ1-1 | TRBV5-1 | ASSDSTGGTEAF
TRBD2 | TRBJ2-7 | TRBV28 | ASSPPSGSNYEQY
- | TRBJ2-1 | TRBV5-8 | ASSPRWSSYNEQF
- | TRBJ2-1 | TRBV7-6 | ASSSVSGFSYNEQF
TRBD2 | TRBJ2-1 | TRBV7-3 | ASSLVVAGGVNEQF